This TCR beta chain was captured by sequencing in a study of response to subunit inactivated influenza vaccine. TCRdb reprocessed the RT-PCR reads via MiXCR and lists one record per CDR3 protein. The sample shows about 520,000 distinct CDR3 sequences, around 7.9% of them seen only once. The sample holds a few counts of this clonotype. The antigen is unknown. Findings and limits, study-wide: The authors suggested that every seasonal influenza vaccination recruits few new T cells.

Germline V gene lookup returns CDR1 MGHRA and CDR2 YSYEKL. This CDR3 has 16 amino acids. V was trimmed by 3 bases and J by 3 bases, leaving 16 bases between them. Sample: PBMCs from blood, taken less than 30 months after vaccination. The chain employs TRBV4-1 and TRBJ2-3; TRBD1 or TRBD2 may be the D gene (7 bases each). The sequence was collected from a man aged 45 to 75 who received an inactivated influenza vaccine. CDR3: CASSHTTQGGTDTQYF. In DNA, the CDR3 is TGCGCCAGCAGCCACACCACCCAGGGGGGGACAGATACGCAGTATTTT.